This T cell receptor (beta chain) is from a study of shared clonotypes between healthy human individuals. Study as a whole: CD4 naive and CD4 memory each took three plates per donor, while CD8 naive took two and CD8 memory one. Study-level results: Rarefaction analysis demonstrated incomplete sorted-subset sequencing notwithstanding large depth.

Turning to this clone: Antigen specificity is unknown.

Partitioning of CD4+ cells yielded a CD45RA+ naive subset and a CD45RA-negative memory subset. The material for each subset, its genomic DNA, was split evenly across several immunoSEQ plates. Measured with immunoSEQ multiplex PCR; TCRdb has only the in-frame clones, and not every one. The sample yields fewer than 2.5 million clones, over 85% seen once. The CDR3 extends over 16 amino acids. Trimming pared 0 bases from V and 5 bases from J, leaving 17 bases between. CDR1 is SGHRS, CDR2 YFSETQ, per germline. Sequencing used naive CD4+ T cells from PBMCs. Subset: CD45RA+ positively selected. V and J are TRBV5-1 and TRBJ1-1; D is unresolved. The sequence was collected from a man between 18 and 35 years old in good health. Some clones in this sample may be carry-over from other donors' samples. CDR3 bases: TGCGCCAGCAGCTTGGTGGAGGTCGGGCCCCGGACTGAAGCTTTCTTT. Translating gives CASSLVEVGPRTEAFF.